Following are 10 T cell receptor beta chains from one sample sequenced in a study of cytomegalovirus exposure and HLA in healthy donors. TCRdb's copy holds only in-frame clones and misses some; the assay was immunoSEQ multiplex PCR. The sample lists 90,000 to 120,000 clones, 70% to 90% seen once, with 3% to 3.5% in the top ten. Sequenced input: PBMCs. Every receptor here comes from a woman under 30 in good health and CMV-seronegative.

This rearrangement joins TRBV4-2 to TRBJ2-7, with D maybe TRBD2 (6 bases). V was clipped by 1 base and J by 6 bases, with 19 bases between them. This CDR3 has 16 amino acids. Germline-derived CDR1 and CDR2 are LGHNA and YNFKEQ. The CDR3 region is CASSQGGGTRVGEQYF. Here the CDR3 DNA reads TGTGCCAGCAGCCAAGGTGGCGGGACCAGGGTAGGCGAGCAGTACTTC.

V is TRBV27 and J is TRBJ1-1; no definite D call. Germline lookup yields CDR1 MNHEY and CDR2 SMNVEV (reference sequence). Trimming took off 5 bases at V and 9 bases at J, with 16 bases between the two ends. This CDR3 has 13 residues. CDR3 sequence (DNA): TGTGCCAGCAGTCCGCCTGGAGCACTGAAAGCTTTCTTT. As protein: CASSPPGALKAFF.

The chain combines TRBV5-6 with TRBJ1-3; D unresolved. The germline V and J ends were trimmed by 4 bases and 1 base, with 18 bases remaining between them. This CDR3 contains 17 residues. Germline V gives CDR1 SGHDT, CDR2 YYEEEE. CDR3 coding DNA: TGTGCCAGCAGCACCCTGGGTACAGAAGGATCTGGAAACACCATATATTTT. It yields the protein CASSTLGTEGSGNTIYF. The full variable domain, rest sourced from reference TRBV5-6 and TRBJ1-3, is DAGVTQSPTHLIKTRGQQVTLRCSPKSGHDTVSWYQQALGQGPQFIFQYYEEEERQRGNFPDRFSGHQFPNYSSELNVNALLLGDSALYLCASSTLGTEGSGNTIYFGEGSWLTVV.

For the CDR3, the DNA is TGTGCCAGCTCACCACAGACACGGACAGTGAACACCGGGGAGCTGTTTTTT. This sequence encodes CASSPQTRTVNTGELFF. The chain uses TRBV18 and TRBJ2-2; possible D gene TRBD1, 6 bases. The CDR3 has 17 amino acids. Trimming pared 1 base from V and 1 base from J, leaving 13 bases between. Germline V lookup: CDR1 KGHSH, CDR2 LQKENI.

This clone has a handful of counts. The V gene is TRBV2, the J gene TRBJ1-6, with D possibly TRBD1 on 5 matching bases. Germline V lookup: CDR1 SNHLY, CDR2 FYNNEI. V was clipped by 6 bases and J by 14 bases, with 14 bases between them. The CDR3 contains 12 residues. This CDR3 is CASRSEDMSLHF. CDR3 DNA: TGTGCCAGCAGATCAGAGGACATGTCCCTCCACTTT.

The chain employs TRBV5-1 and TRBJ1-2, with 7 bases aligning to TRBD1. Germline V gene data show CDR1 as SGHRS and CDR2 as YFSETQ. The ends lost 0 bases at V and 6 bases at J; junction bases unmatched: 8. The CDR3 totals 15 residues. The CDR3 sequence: CASSLEGQARHGYTF. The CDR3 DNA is TGCGCCAGCAGCTTGGAAGGACAGGCCAGGCATGGCTACACCTTC. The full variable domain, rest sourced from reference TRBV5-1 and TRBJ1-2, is KAGVTQTPRYLIKTRGQQVTLSCSPISGHRSVSWYQQTPGQGLQFLFEYFSETQRNKGNFPGRFSGRQFSNSRSEMNVSTLELGDSALYLCASSLEGQARHGYTFGSGTRLTVV.

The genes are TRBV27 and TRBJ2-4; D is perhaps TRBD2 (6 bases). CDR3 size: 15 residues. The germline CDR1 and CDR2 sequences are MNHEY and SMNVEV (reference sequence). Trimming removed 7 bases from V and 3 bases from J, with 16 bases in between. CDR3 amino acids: CASKEGGAGKNIQYF. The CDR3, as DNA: TGTGCCAGCAAGGAAGGCGGAGCGGGCAAAAACATTCAGTACTTC.

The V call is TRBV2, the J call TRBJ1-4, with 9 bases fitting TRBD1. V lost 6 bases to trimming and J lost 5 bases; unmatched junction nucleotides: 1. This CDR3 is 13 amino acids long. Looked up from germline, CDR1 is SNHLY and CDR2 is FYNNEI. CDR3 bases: TGTGCCAGCAGGGGACAGGGAAATGAAAAACTGTTTTTT. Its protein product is CASRGQGNEKLFF.

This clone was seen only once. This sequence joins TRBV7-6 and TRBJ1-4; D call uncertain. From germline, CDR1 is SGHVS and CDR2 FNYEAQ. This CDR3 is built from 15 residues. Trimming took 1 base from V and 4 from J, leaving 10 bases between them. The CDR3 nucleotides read TGTGCCAGCAGCTTAGAGTACAGTTATAATGAAAAACTGTTTTTT. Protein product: CASSLEYSYNEKLFF.

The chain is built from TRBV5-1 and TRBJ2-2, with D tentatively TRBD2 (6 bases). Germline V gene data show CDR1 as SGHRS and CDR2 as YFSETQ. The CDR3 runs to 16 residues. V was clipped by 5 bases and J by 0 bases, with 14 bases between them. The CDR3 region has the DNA TGCGCCAGCAGTCCTCTAGCGAGTTCGAACACCGGGGAGCTGTTTTTT. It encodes CASSPLASSNTGELFF.